Listed below are T cell receptor beta chains from one sample, sequenced in a study of T cell changes during pregnancy in multiple sclerosis. Assay: immunoSEQ multiplex PCR; the TCRdb copy retains only in-frame clones and omits some. The table lists about 36,000 clones, 88% of them singletons. Specimen: CD4+ T cells from peripheral blood mononuclear cells, collected in the first trimester of pregnancy. All receptors come from a female donor with multiple sclerosis, enrolled in a pregnancy study. Both conserved end residues are part of each CDR3. The order of the fields is V gene, CDR3 length, J gene, clone size, D gene, CDR3 protein, CDR3 DNA. D genes are given only for firm matches. Size is stated for part of the rows, as once, few or many counts, or as a class when the clone is expanded.

V: TRBV7-9
length: 14
J: TRBJ1-5
size: .
D: .
CDR3: CASSQENSNQPQHF
DNA: TGTGCCAGCAGCCAGGAAAATAGCAATCAGCCCCAGCATTTT

V: TRBV19
length: 13
J: TRBJ2-7
size: .
D: TRBD1
CDR3: CASSTVSGTGWYF
DNA: TGTGCCAGTAGTACGGTTTCCGGGACAGGGTGGTACTTC

V: TRBV10-1
length: 12
J: TRBJ2-5
size: .
D: .
CDR3: CASSSFQETQYF
DNA: TGCGCCAGCAGTTCTTTTCAAGAGACCCAGTACTTC

V: TRBV6-1
length: 13
J: TRBJ1-2
size: few
D: .
CDR3: CASSANRNYGYTF
DNA: TGTGCCAGCAGTGCTAACAGGAACTATGGCTACACCTTC

V: TRBV28
length: 17
J: TRBJ1-6
size: once
D: .
CDR3: CASRPLRVSSYNSPLHF
DNA: TGTGCCAGCCGCCCTCTCCGTGTCAGCTCCTATAATTCACCCCTCCACTTT

V: TRBV15
length: 14
J: TRBJ2-3
size: .
D: TRBD2
CDR3: CATGTRGGTDTQYF
DNA: TGTGCCACCGGGACTAGAGGGGGCACAGATACGCAGTATTTT

V: TRBV7-8
length: 15
J: TRBJ2-4
size: .
D: .
CDR3: CASSLARVGKNIQYF
DNA: TGTGCCAGCAGCTTAGCGCGGGTCGGTAAAAACATTCAGTACTTC

V: TRBV5-5
length: 14
J: TRBJ1-4
size: .
D: .
CDR3: CASSLGSVGEKLFF
DNA: TGTGCCAGCAGCTTGGGAAGCGTCGGGGAAAAACTGTTTTTT

V: TRBV5-1
length: 13
J: TRBJ1-1
size: .
D: .
CDR3: CASSTITGTEAFF
DNA: TGCGCCAGCAGCACCATAACGGGGACTGAAGCTTTCTTT

V: TRBV30
length: 14
J: TRBJ2-7
size: .
D: .
CDR3: CAWSHRLELYEQYF
DNA: TGTGCCTGGTCTCACAGGCTTGAACTCTACGAGCAGTACTTC

V: TRBV7-9
length: 13
J: TRBJ1-2
size: .
D: .
CDR3: CASSHRVSYGYTF
DNA: TGTGCCAGCAGCCACAGGGTTAGCTATGGCTACACCTTC

V: TRBV11-2
length: 14
J: TRBJ2-3
size: .
D: .
CDR3: CASSWITGPGTQYF
DNA: TGTGCCAGCAGCTGGATAACAGGCCCCGGTACGCAGTATTTT

V: TRBV7-9
length: 18
J: TRBJ2-1
size: .
D: TRBD2
CDR3: CASSLERGLAGAVNEQFF
DNA: TGTGCCAGCAGCTTAGAGAGGGGACTAGCGGGGGCCGTCAATGAGCAGTTCTTC